The next 9 T cell receptor beta chains were all read from a single sample in a study of blood T cells in healthy people across ages. For the second PCR, which ran for about 7 to 12 cycles, a sample-barcoded 5' primer and a J-beta primer mix were used. TCRdb fed the 5' RACE reads into MiXCR, producing one record per CDR3 protein. The sample records 1.5 million to 2 million distinct CDR3 sequences, around half being singletons. The sequenced material came from blood. The receptors come from a woman aged 40 to 50 in good health.

This clonotype was detected a few times. This rearrangement joins TRBV3-1 to TRBJ2-7; unclear D gene. The CDR3 extends over 13 amino acids. CDR1 is LGHDT and CDR2 is YNNKEL in the germline V gene (reference sequence). V gave up 3 bases and J gave up 2 bases, with 8 bases separating them. CDR3 nucleotides: TGTGCCAGCAGCCACAGGTCCCCCTACGAGCAGTACTTC. It translates to CASSHRSPYEQYF.

This clonotype has more than one count but fewer than ten. The gene calls are TRBV15 and TRBJ1-2, with TRBD1 identical over 8 bases. Germline V CDR1 and CDR2: LNHNV, YYDKDF (reference sequence). V shed 1 base and J 8 bases; nucleotides not matched to a gene: 6. The CDR3 has 14 amino acids. CDR3 residues: CATSRGTGRGGYTF. CDR3 sequence (DNA): TGTGCCACCAGCAGAGGGACAGGGAGAGGAGGCTACACCTTC.

A few counts support this clonotype. The V call is TRBV28, the J call TRBJ2-1; D assignment may be TRBD1 or TRBD2 (5 bases each). CDR3 length equals 13 residues. V lost 3 bases to trimming and J lost 9 bases, with 12 bases between them. Per germline, CDR1 MDHEN and CDR2 SYDVKM. CDR3 amino acids: CASSFGTVGEQFF. CDR3 nucleotides: TGTGCCAGCAGTTTCGGGACCGTGGGTGAGCAGTTCTTC.

This sequence joins TRBV7-2 and TRBJ2-5, with D possibly being TRBD2 (6 bases). V was pared by 0 bases and J by 1 base, with 12 bases between. There are 16 residues in the CDR3. Germline CDR1 reads SGHTA; CDR2 reads FQGNSA. The CDR3 sequence is CASSLALDYPQETQYF. Written as DNA, the CDR3 is TGTGCCAGCAGCTTAGCCCTGGACTACCCCCAAGAGACCCAGTACTTC.

This sequence joins TRBV27 and TRBJ1-2; D unclear. Germline V lookup: CDR1 MNHEY, CDR2 SMNVEV (reference sequence). Trimming took 4 bases from V and 5 from J, leaving 17 bases between them. This CDR3 region has 15 residues. The CDR3 DNA reads as TGTGCCAGCAGTTCAGCCGGGGAAAGGATGTATGGCTACACCTTC. Translated, it gives CASSSAGERMYGYTF.

The chain uses TRBV7-8 and TRBJ1-5; TRBD1 aligns across 10 bases. The CDR3 extends over 16 amino acids. Per germline, CDR1 SGHVS and CDR2 FQNEAQ. Unmatched junction bases numbered 6, after V lost 7 bases and J lost 0 bases. The chain's CDR3 is CASTPGQGYSNQPQHF. CDR3 bases: TGTGCCAGCACACCGGGACAGGGGTATAGCAATCAGCCCCAGCATTTT.

V and J are TRBV24-1 and TRBJ2-3, with TRBD2 as a possible D gene (5 bases). This CDR3 is built from 17 residues. Deletions cut 3 bases from V and 7 bases from J, with 22 bases between. From germline, CDR1 is KGHDR and CDR2 SFDVKD. The CDR3 nucleotides are TGTGCCACCAGTGATCCGCCGGACTCCTCTCCACTAAATACGCAGTATTTT. It translates to CATSDPPDSSPLNTQYF.

This chain links TRBV27 with TRBJ1-2; D gene uncertain. Trimming took off 6 bases at V and 8 bases at J, with 19 bases between the two ends. In germline, CDR1 is MNHEY, CDR2 SMNVEV (reference sequence). The CDR3 totals 14 residues. CDR3 protein: CASSPRRADSGYTF. As DNA, the CDR3 is TGTGCCAGCAGCCCGAGGAGGGCAGATTCGGGCTACACCTTC.

The chain recombines TRBV5-6 with TRBJ2-3, with 9 nucleotides matching TRBD1. J was trimmed by 0 bases and V by 4 bases; bases with no gene match: 9. CDR1 SGHDT and CDR2 YYEEEE come from the germline V gene. The CDR3 is 17 amino acids. The CDR3 protein is CASSPDSGQGSTDTQYF. The CDR3 DNA follows: TGTGCCAGCAGCCCCGACTCCGGACAGGGGAGCACAGATACGCAGTATTTT.